Given below is one T cell receptor beta chain in context. This record belongs to a study of blood T cell repertoires in COVID-19. Turning to the study itself: COVID-19 samples from acute and convalescent phases originated in the United States, Italy and Spain. PBMCs, B-cell-depleted T cells, or T cells provided the cDNA or gDNA that made up the material.

Trimming removed 5 bases from V and 3 bases from J, with 8 bases in between. The CDR3 totals 13 residues. Germline V gene sequence: CDR1 LGHDT, CDR2 YNNKEL (reference sequence). Authors' processing steps: Estimated nucleated cell counts came from reference gene primer amplification. The repertoire was sequenced with immunoSEQ multiplex PCR; TCRdb's copy has only in-frame clones and lacks some. V and J calls and clone size follow that table, whereas D and trimming were derived from the DNA. Seen here are about 250,000 clones, 86% observed once, and the top ten hold around 1.7%. Sequencing was performed on peripheral blood. The V gene is TRBV3-1 (or the pseudogene TRBV3-2), the J gene TRBJ1-5, with D possibly matching TRBD1 (6 bases). This clonotype was sampled from a woman aged 55-69 years who had recovered from COVID-19. In nucleotides, the CDR3 is TGTGCCAGCAGCGGGGGCCTCAATCAGCCCCAGCATTTT. Translation: CASSGGLNQPQHF.